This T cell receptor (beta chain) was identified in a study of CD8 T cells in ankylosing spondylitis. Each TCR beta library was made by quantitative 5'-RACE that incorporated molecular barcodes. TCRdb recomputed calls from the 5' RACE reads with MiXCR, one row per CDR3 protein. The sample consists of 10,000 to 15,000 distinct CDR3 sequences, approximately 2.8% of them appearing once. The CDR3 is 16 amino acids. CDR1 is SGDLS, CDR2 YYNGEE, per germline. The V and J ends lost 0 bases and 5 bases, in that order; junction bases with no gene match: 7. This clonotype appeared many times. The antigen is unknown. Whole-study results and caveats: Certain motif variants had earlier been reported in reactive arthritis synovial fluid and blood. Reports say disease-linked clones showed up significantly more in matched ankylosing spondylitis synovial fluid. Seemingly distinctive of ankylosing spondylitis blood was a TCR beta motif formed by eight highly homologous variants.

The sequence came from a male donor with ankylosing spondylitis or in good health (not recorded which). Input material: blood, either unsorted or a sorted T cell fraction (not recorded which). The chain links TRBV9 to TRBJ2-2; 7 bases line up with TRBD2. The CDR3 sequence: CASSVVAGVETGELFF. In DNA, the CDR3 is TGTGCCAGCAGCGTAGTGGCGGGAGTAGAAACCGGGGAGCTGTTTTTT.